The 18 T cell receptor beta chains below all came from one sample that was sequenced in a study of cytomegalovirus exposure and HLA in healthy donors (dated by TCRdb to the late 2010s). Library creation used the immunoSEQ multiplex PCR assay. A mixture of 60 forward primers for TCR Vbeta segments and 13 reverse primers for TCR Jbeta segments was used in the multiplex PCR. TCRdb stores this immuneACCESS table with in-frame sequences only. Part of the clones is absent; in the studies checked, under half of the shortfall reflects unresolved V genes, and no reason is known for the rest. For this sample the table gives a few hundred thousand clones, of which about 93% were detected only once. Clones ranked in the top ten supply about 1.8% of the sample. Sequenced sample: PBMCs. These receptors were collected from a girl aged 2 to 9 in good health and CMV-seronegative.

The V and J genes are TRBV7-2 and TRBJ2-1, with 15 bases aligning to TRBD2. The CDR3 extends over 16 amino acids. Germline CDR1 SGHTA, CDR2 FQGNSA. Trimming took 6 bases from V and 7 from J; bases not matched to a gene: 7. The DNA for the CDR3 is TGTGCCAGCAGAGGACTAGCGGGAGGGTTTGCAAATGAGCAGTTCTTC. Translating it yields CASRGLAGGFANEQFF.

This chain joins TRBV19 and TRBJ2-1; TRBD1 matches at 7 bases. CDR3 length: 16 amino acids. V dropped 4 bases and J dropped 1; count of bases not matched to a gene: 7. Germline lookup yields CDR1 LNHDA and CDR2 SQIVND (reference sequence). CDR3 sequence (DNA): TGTGCCAGTAGTAGCCAGACAGGGTTTTCCTACAATGAGCAGTTCTTC. It yields the protein CASSSQTGFSYNEQFF.

The chain couples TRBV7-9 to TRBJ1-3; a weak D match, TRBD1 (6 bases). Trimming removed 5 bases from V and 4 bases from J, with 12 bases in between. The CDR3 runs 14 residues. Germline V CDR1 and CDR2: SEHNR, FQNEAQ (reference sequence). The CDR3 sequence is CASSAPDRGNTIYF. The CDR3 nucleotides read TGTGCCAGCAGCGCACCTGACAGGGGAAACACCATATATTTT.

The chain recombines TRBV27 with TRBJ2-5; tentative D call: TRBD2 (5 bases). The last part of the DNA fits TRBJ2-7 better; the J call may be wrong. This CDR3 is built from 16 residues. Looked up from germline, CDR1 is MNHEY and CDR2 is SMNVEV (reference sequence). The CDR3 DNA reads TGTGCCAGCAGTTTACCTAGTCCCGGGAAAGCCTACGAGCAGTACTTC. The encoded protein is CASSLPSPGKAYEQYF.

In regard to this clone: Other nucleotide sequences in the sample specify the same CDR3. The J gene is TRBJ2-3, the V gene TRBV5-1, with D perhaps TRBD1 (6 bases). CDR3 length: 15 residues. From germline, CDR1 is SGHRS and CDR2 YFSETQ. V was trimmed by 0 bases and J by 0 bases, leaving 8 bases between them. Here the CDR3 reads CASSLDRASTDTQYF. The CDR3 DNA follows: TGCGCCAGCAGCTTGGACAGGGCGAGCACAGATACGCAGTATTTT.

The chain links TRBV19 to TRBJ2-4; 11 positions match TRBD1. CDR3 size: 17 residues. From germline, CDR1 is LNHDA and CDR2 SQIVND (reference sequence). V lost 0 bases and J lost 6; bases outside the gene matches: 7. DNA for the CDR3: TGTGCCAGTAGTATAGAAATTGGACAGGGGGCGGGAAACATTCAGTACTTC. It codes for CASSIEIGQGAGNIQYF. The full variable domain, in which reference TRBV19 and TRBJ2-4 provide the parts outside the CDR3, is DGGITQSPKYLFRKEGQNVTLSCEQNLNHDAMYWYRQDPGQGLRLIYYSQIVNDFQKGDIAEGYSVSREKKESFPLTVTSAQKNPTAFYLCASSIEIGQGAGNIQYFGAGTRLSVL.

The genes are TRBV28 and TRBJ2-3; perhaps TRBD2 as D (6 bases). The ends were cut back, 2 bases at V and 1 base at J, with 19 bases in the middle. Germline values: CDR1 MDHEN, CDR2 SYDVKM. CDR3 length: 18 amino acids. The CDR3 DNA is TGTGCCAGCAGTTTAACAGCGGGCCCCCTAGGGGGCACAGATACGCAGTATTTT. This translates into CASSLTAGPLGGTDTQYF.

This clone occurred a few times. The J gene is TRBJ1-5, the V gene TRBV19; 11 nucleotides match TRBD1. Germline-derived CDR1 and CDR2 are LNHDA and SQIVND (reference sequence). The CDR3 covers 17 residues. With 1 base clipped from V and 1 base from J, the junction kept 3 bases outside the gene matches. Here the CDR3 reads CASSIVGQGVSNQPQHF. The CDR3 DNA reads as TGTGCCAGTAGTATAGTGGGACAGGGGGTGAGCAATCAGCCCCAGCATTTT.

V is TRBV27 and J is TRBJ2-3; the match to TRBD2 covers 9 bases. The CDR3 has 16 amino acids. J gave up 2 bases and V 0 bases, and 3 bases lay outside the gene matches. Germline V gene data show CDR1 as MNHEY and CDR2 as SMNVEV (reference sequence). The CDR3 reads CASSLSPSGNTDTQYF. The CDR3 nucleotides read TGTGCCAGCAGTTTATCCCCTAGCGGGAACACAGATACGCAGTATTTT.

This chain links TRBV7-9 with TRBJ2-2, with 9 nucleotides matching TRBD1. CDR1 and CDR2 from the germline V gene are SEHNR and FQNEAQ (reference sequence). Trimming at V came to 5 bases and at J to 4 bases, leaving 5 bases not matched to a gene. This CDR3 spans 15 amino acids. CDR3 region: CASSRTGEGTGELFF. The CDR3 coding sequence is TGTGCCAGCAGCCGGACAGGGGAGGGCACCGGGGAGCTGTTTTTT.

The gene calls are TRBV9 and TRBJ2-1, with 13 bases that match TRBD2. After removal of 3 bases from V and 7 bases from J, the junction contained 13 bases not matched to a gene. The CDR3 loop spans 18 amino acids. Germline loops: CDR1 SGDLS, CDR2 YYNGEE. The CDR3 region has the DNA TGTGCCAGCAGCGGAAGCGAAGCGACTAGCGGGGGGACGAATGAGCAGTTCTTC. Protein sequence: CASSGSEATSGGTNEQFF.

This chain uses TRBV5-6 with TRBJ2-5; TRBD2 matches 13 bases. Matching the DNA end better, TRBJ2-7 makes the J call doubtful. The CDR3 has 15 residues. Germline V lookup: CDR1 SGHDT, CDR2 YYEEEE. CDR3 nucleotide sequence: TGTGCCAGCAGCGACGGACTAGCGGGGGAATACGAGCAGTACTTC. Translated, it gives CASSDGLAGEYEQYF.

This chain uses TRBV7-2 with TRBJ2-1; 8 bases fit TRBD2. This CDR3 is built from 15 residues. Trimming cost V 3 bases and J 7 bases; bases outside gene matches: 8. Germline V gene sequence: CDR1 SGHTA, CDR2 FQGNSA. Here the CDR3 reads CASSFGTSNLNEQFF. The DNA for the CDR3 is TGTGCCAGCAGCTTCGGGACTAGTAATCTGAATGAGCAGTTCTTC.

The chain uses TRBV11-3 and TRBJ2-1; 10 bases agree with TRBD2. The V and J ends lost 1 base and 8 bases, in that order; junction bases with no gene match: 8. CDR1 is SGHNT and CDR2 is YENEEA in the germline V gene. The CDR3 is 16 residues long. The CDR3 nucleotides are TGTGCCAGCAGCTTAGGCGCTAGCGGGGGAGGGGATGAGCAGTTCTTC. It encodes CASSLGASGGGDEQFF.

The DNA for the CDR3 is TGTGCCAGCTCACCAAAGGGACAGAATTCACCCCTCCACTTT. This translates into CASSPKGQNSPLHF. This chain uses TRBV18 with TRBJ1-6; TRBD1 matches 7 bases. The CDR3 consists of 14 residues. The ends lost 2 bases at V and 7 bases at J; junction bases unmatched: 2. CDR1 is KGHSH and CDR2 is LQKENI in the germline V gene.

The chain has TRBV6-1 and TRBJ2-5; maybe TRBD2 (5 bases). The end of the DNA is better explained by TRBJ2-7, so the J call may be wrong. CDR3 length: 13 residues. The germline V gene encodes CDR1 MNHNS and CDR2 SASEGT. DNA for the CDR3: TGTGCCAGCAGTCGGACTGGTTCCTACGAGCAGTACTTC. It encodes CASSRTGSYEQYF.

This rearrangement joins TRBV2 to TRBJ2-3; TRBD2 matches 7 bases. CDR1 SNHLY and CDR2 FYNNEI come from the germline V gene. V lost 2 bases and J lost 4; bases outside the gene matches: 9. The CDR3 contains 16 residues. CDR3 DNA: TGTGCCAGCAGTGAACGGGCGGGAGTATTCCCAGATACGCAGTATTTT. The encoded protein is CASSERAGVFPDTQYF.

V and J are TRBV5-1 and TRBJ2-1; TRBD2 is a possible D gene (5 bases). Germline CDR1 SGHRS, CDR2 YFSETQ. The CDR3 extends over 18 amino acids. Trimming pared 4 bases from V and 10 bases from J, leaving 30 bases between. The CDR3 here is CASSPTQTDARPPSEQFF. Here the CDR3 DNA reads TGCGCCAGCAGCCCCACCCAAACGGACGCCAGGCCCCCTAGCGAGCAGTTCTTC.